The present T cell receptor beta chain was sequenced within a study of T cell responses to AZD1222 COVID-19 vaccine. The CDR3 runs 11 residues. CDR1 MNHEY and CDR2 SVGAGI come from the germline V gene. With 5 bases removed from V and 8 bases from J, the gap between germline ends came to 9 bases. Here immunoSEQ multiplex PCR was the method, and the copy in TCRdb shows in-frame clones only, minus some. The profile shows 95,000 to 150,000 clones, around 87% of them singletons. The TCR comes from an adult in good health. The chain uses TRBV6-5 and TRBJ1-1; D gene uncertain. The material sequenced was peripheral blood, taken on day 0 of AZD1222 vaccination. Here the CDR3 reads CASSNLVEAFF. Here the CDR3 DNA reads TGTGCCAGCAGTAATTTAGTAGAAGCTTTCTTT.